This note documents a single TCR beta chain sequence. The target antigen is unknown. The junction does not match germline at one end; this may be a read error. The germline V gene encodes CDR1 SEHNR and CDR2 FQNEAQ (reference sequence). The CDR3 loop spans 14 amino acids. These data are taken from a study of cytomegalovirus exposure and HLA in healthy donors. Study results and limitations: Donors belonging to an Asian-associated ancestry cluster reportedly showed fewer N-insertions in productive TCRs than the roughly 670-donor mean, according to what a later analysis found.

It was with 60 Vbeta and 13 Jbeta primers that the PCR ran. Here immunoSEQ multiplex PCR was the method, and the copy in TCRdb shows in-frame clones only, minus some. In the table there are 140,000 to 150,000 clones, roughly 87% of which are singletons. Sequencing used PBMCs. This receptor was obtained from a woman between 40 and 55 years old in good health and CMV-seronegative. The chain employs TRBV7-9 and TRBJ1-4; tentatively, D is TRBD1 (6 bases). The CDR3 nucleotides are TGTTCCAGCAGCTTATCACAGGGTAATGAAAAACTGTTTTTT. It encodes CSSSLSQGNEKLFF.